This is a list of T cell receptor beta chains from one sample in a study of OX40 agonist ivuxolimab in advanced cancers. The method was immunoSEQ multiplex PCR; TCRdb's version includes in-frame clones alone and lacks a portion of them. The sample lists some 59,000 clones; about nine tenths were seen once. Material: CD4+ or CD8+ T cells sorted from blood, obtained in a trial of the OX40 agonist ivuxolimab. These TCRs come from an adult with an advanced solid tumor such as melanoma, head and neck, liver or kidney cancer. The CDR3 runs from the conserved cysteine through the conserved F or W. The order of the fields is J gene, clone size, V gene, D gene, CDR3 length, CDR3 protein, CDR3 DNA. D genes are given only for firm matches. Only some rows state a clone size, as once, few, many or a class for expanded clones.

J gene: TRBJ2-7; clone size: -; V gene: TRBV11-3; D gene: TRBD1; CDR3 length: 15; CDR3 protein: CASSLRTGVSYEQYF; CDR3 DNA: TGTGCCAGCAGCCTCCGGACAGGGGTCTCCTACGAGCAGTACTTC
J gene: TRBJ1-1; clone size: -; V gene: TRBV6-1; D gene: -; CDR3 length: 14; CDR3 protein: CASRPGSANTEAFF; CDR3 DNA: TGTGCCAGCAGGCCCGGGTCGGCTAACACTGAAGCTTTCTTT
J gene: TRBJ1-1; clone size: once; V gene: TRBV5-1; D gene: -; CDR3 length: 13; CDR3 protein: CASSLTRGTEAFF; CDR3 DNA: TGCGCCAGCAGCTTGACCCGGGGCACTGAAGCTTTCTTT
J gene: TRBJ2-1; clone size: few; V gene: TRBV21-1; D gene: -; CDR3 length: 11; CDR3 protein: CASSKHNEQFF; CDR3 DNA: TGTGCCAGCAGCAAACACAATGAGCAGTTCTTC
J gene: TRBJ2-7; clone size: -; V gene: TRBV5-4; D gene: TRBD2; CDR3 length: 15; CDR3 protein: CASSTGLATSYEQYF; CDR3 DNA: TGTGCCAGCAGCACGGGACTAGCGACGTCCTACGAGCAGTACTTC
J gene: TRBJ2-3; clone size: -; V gene: TRBV5-1; D gene: -; CDR3 length: 14; CDR3 protein: CASSAGTSTDTQYF; CDR3 DNA: TGCGCCAGCAGCGCCGGGACTAGCACAGATACGCAGTATTTT
J gene: TRBJ1-5; clone size: -; V gene: TRBV5-8; D gene: TRBD1; CDR3 length: 14; CDR3 protein: CASSSGQIHQPQHF; CDR3 DNA: TGTGCCAGCAGCTCGGGACAGATCCATCAGCCCCAGCATTTT
J gene: TRBJ1-5; clone size: -; V gene: TRBV7-2; D gene: TRBD1; CDR3 length: 16; CDR3 protein: CASSVRQGAYNQPQHF; CDR3 DNA: TGTGCCAGCAGCGTCCGACAGGGGGCCTACAATCAGCCCCAGCATTTT
J gene: TRBJ2-3; clone size: -; V gene: TRBV28; D gene: TRBD2; CDR3 length: 18; CDR3 protein: CASRAPGGTSGFLDTQYF; CDR3 DNA: TGTGCCAGCAGAGCACCAGGGGGGACTAGCGGGTTTTTGGATACGCAGTATTTT
J gene: TRBJ1-4; clone size: -; V gene: TRBV5-1; D gene: -; CDR3 length: 15; CDR3 protein: CASSLADSLNEKLFF; CDR3 DNA: TGCGCCAGCAGCTTGGCGGACAGCCTAAATGAAAAACTGTTTTTT
J gene: TRBJ2-7; clone size: -; V gene: TRBV15; D gene: TRBD2; CDR3 length: 17; CDR3 protein: CATSSRTGTSGTYEQYF; CDR3 DNA: TGTGCCACCAGCAGCCGAACCGGGACTAGCGGTACCTACGAGCAGTACTTC
J gene: TRBJ2-7; clone size: -; V gene: TRBV2; D gene: TRBD2; CDR3 length: 15; CDR3 protein: CASSGPTSGSYEQYF; CDR3 DNA: TGTGCCAGCAGTGGACCGACTAGCGGATCCTACGAGCAGTACTTC
J gene: TRBJ2-7; clone size: -; V gene: TRBV27; D gene: TRBD1; CDR3 length: 14; CDR3 protein: CASSLDRDWYEQYF; CDR3 DNA: TGTGCCAGCAGTTTGGACAGGGATTGGTACGAGCAGTACTTC
J gene: TRBJ2-3; clone size: many; V gene: TRBV10-1; D gene: TRBD2; CDR3 length: 13; CDR3 protein: CASSSGSKDTQYF; CDR3 DNA: TGCGCCAGCAGTAGCGGGAGCAAAGATACGCAGTATTTT
J gene: TRBJ2-7; clone size: -; V gene: TRBV7-9; D gene: TRBD2; CDR3 length: 14; CDR3 protein: CASSPRGSGDEQYF; CDR3 DNA: TGTGCCAGCAGCCCTAGAGGTAGCGGGGACGAGCAGTACTTC
J gene: TRBJ2-7; clone size: -; V gene: TRBV7-8; D gene: TRBD2; CDR3 length: 15; CDR3 protein: CASSWKREGSYEQYF; CDR3 DNA: TGTGCCAGCAGCTGGAAGCGGGAGGGTTCCTACGAGCAGTACTTC
J gene: TRBJ2-7; clone size: -; V gene: TRBV28; D gene: -; CDR3 length: 13; CDR3 protein: CASSPPRDNEQYF; CDR3 DNA: TGTGCCAGCAGTCCCCCCAGGGATAACGAGCAGTACTTC
J gene: TRBJ1-2; clone size: -; V gene: TRBV9; D gene: -; CDR3 length: 14; CDR3 protein: CASSVDRAPYGYTF; CDR3 DNA: TGTGCCAGCAGCGTCGACCGGGCCCCCTATGGCTACACCTTC
J gene: TRBJ2-1; clone size: -; V gene: TRBV6-1; D gene: TRBD2; CDR3 length: 14; CDR3 protein: CATRLVLAGGEQFF; CDR3 DNA: TGTGCCACTAGGTTGGTTCTAGCGGGAGGGGAGCAGTTCTTC
J gene: TRBJ2-7; clone size: -; V gene: TRBV18; D gene: TRBD1; CDR3 length: 14; CDR3 protein: CASSPRTGVNEQYF; CDR3 DNA: TGTGCCAGCTCACCTAGGACAGGGGTTAACGAGCAGTACTTC
J gene: TRBJ2-5; clone size: -; V gene: TRBV7-9; D gene: -; CDR3 length: 13; CDR3 protein: CASSLNGPGTQYF; CDR3 DNA: TGTGCCAGCAGCTTAAACGGCCCCGGGACCCAGTACTTC
J gene: TRBJ1-5; clone size: -; V gene: TRBV14; D gene: -; CDR3 length: 19; CDR3 protein: CASSQVISTFPTWNQPQHF; CDR3 DNA: TGTGCCAGCAGCCAAGTAATCTCAACCTTTCCGACATGGAATCAGCCCCAGCATTTT
J gene: TRBJ1-2; clone size: -; V gene: TRBV7-8; D gene: -; CDR3 length: 16; CDR3 protein: CASSLWGGFSNYGYTF; CDR3 DNA: TGTGCCAGCAGCTTATGGGGCGGGTTTTCTAACTATGGCTACACCTTC
J gene: TRBJ2-2; clone size: -; V gene: TRBV6-5; D gene: -; CDR3 length: 15; CDR3 protein: CASGKTSVYTGELFF; CDR3 DNA: TGTGCCAGCGGAAAGACCTCTGTCTACACCGGGGAGCTGTTTTTT
J gene: TRBJ2-1; clone size: -; V gene: TRBV18; D gene: -; CDR3 length: 15; CDR3 protein: CASSPLVASYNEQFF; CDR3 DNA: TGTGCCAGCTCACCATTGGTAGCCTCCTACAATGAGCAGTTCTTC
J gene: TRBJ2-1; clone size: -; V gene: TRBV14; D gene: -; CDR3 length: 15; CDR3 protein: CASRLSLGSNEEQFF; CDR3 DNA: TGTGCCAGCAGGCTCTCCCTGGGGTCCAATGAAGAGCAGTTCTTC
J gene: TRBJ2-1; clone size: -; V gene: TRBV29-1; D gene: -; CDR3 length: 13; CDR3 protein: CSVEREPYNEQFF; CDR3 DNA: TGCAGCGTTGAAAGGGAACCGTACAATGAGCAGTTCTTC
J gene: TRBJ2-3; clone size: -; V gene: TRBV11-2; D gene: -; CDR3 length: 16; CDR3 protein: CASSPRRSPGTDTQYF; CDR3 DNA: TGTGCCAGCAGCCCCCGGCGGTCACCGGGGACAGATACGCAGTATTTT
J gene: TRBJ1-1; clone size: -; V gene: TRBV11-1; D gene: -; CDR3 length: 15; CDR3 protein: CASSLDFLGGTEAFF; CDR3 DNA: TGTGCCAGCAGCTTGGATTTCTTAGGCGGCACTGAAGCTTTCTTT
J gene: TRBJ1-5; clone size: few; V gene: TRBV6-1; D gene: -; CDR3 length: 12; CDR3 protein: CASKVGHQPQHF; CDR3 DNA: TGTGCCAGCAAGGTAGGGCATCAGCCCCAGCATTTT
J gene: TRBJ2-1; clone size: -; V gene: TRBV19; D gene: TRBD2; CDR3 length: 17; CDR3 protein: CASSTYTSGRSYNEQFF; CDR3 DNA: TGTGCCAGTAGTACCTACACTAGCGGGAGGTCCTACAATGAGCAGTTCTTC
J gene: TRBJ1-1; clone size: -; V gene: TRBV7-9; D gene: -; CDR3 length: 14; CDR3 protein: CASSLARGRTEAFF; CDR3 DNA: TGTGCCAGCAGCCTTGCTCGGGGGAGAACTGAAGCTTTCTTT
J gene: TRBJ1-4; clone size: -; V gene: TRBV15; D gene: TRBD1; CDR3 length: 13; CDR3 protein: CATTTGGREKLFF; CDR3 DNA: TGTGCCACCACTACAGGGGGCCGGGAAAAACTGTTTTTT
J gene: TRBJ1-6; clone size: -; V gene: TRBV7-9; D gene: -; CDR3 length: 16; CDR3 protein: CASSSTASSYNSPLHF; CDR3 DNA: TGTGCCAGCAGCTCCACAGCGAGCTCCTATAATTCACCCCTCCACTTT
J gene: TRBJ2-2; clone size: -; V gene: TRBV5-1; D gene: -; CDR3 length: 15; CDR3 protein: CASSLGVKNTGELFF; CDR3 DNA: TGCGCCAGCAGCTTGGGGGTTAAGAACACCGGGGAGCTGTTTTTT
J gene: TRBJ2-1; clone size: once; V gene: TRBV11-2; D gene: -; CDR3 length: 15; CDR3 protein: CASSLYRVLGPKQFF; CDR3 DNA: TGTGCCAGCAGCTTATACAGGGTTTTGGGGCCTAAGCAGTTCTTC
J gene: TRBJ1-1; clone size: -; V gene: TRBV6-6; D gene: TRBD1; CDR3 length: 14; CDR3 protein: CASSYSGTGILAFF; CDR3 DNA: TGTGCCAGCAGTTACTCCGGGACAGGGATTCTAGCTTTCTTT
J gene: TRBJ2-7; clone size: -; V gene: TRBV10-3; D gene: TRBD1; CDR3 length: 17; CDR3 protein: CAISGSPGQGNSYEQYF; CDR3 DNA: TGTGCCATCAGTGGGTCTCCGGGACAGGGTAACTCCTACGAGCAGTACTTC
J gene: TRBJ2-7; clone size: once; V gene: TRBV5-5; D gene: TRBD1; CDR3 length: 13; CDR3 protein: CASSPGTGFEQYF; CDR3 DNA: TGTGCCAGCAGCCCCGGGACAGGGTTCGAGCAGTACTTC
J gene: TRBJ2-1; clone size: -; V gene: TRBV4-2; D gene: TRBD2; CDR3 length: 17; CDR3 protein: CASSQEKGTSGPGEQFF; CDR3 DNA: TGTGCCAGCAGCCAAGAAAAGGGTACTAGCGGGCCGGGAGAGCAGTTCTTC
J gene: TRBJ1-3; clone size: -; V gene: TRBV5-1; D gene: TRBD1; CDR3 length: 16; CDR3 protein: CASSFQGAGSGNTIYF; CDR3 DNA: TGCGCCAGCAGCTTTCAGGGGGCTGGGTCTGGAAACACCATATATTTT
J gene: TRBJ2-7; clone size: few; V gene: TRBV18; D gene: TRBD2; CDR3 length: 15; CDR3 protein: CASSGRASGTYEQYF; CDR3 DNA: TGTGCCAGCTCGGGAAGGGCTAGCGGGACCTACGAGCAGTACTTC
J gene: TRBJ2-3; clone size: -; V gene: TRBV6-6; D gene: TRBD1; CDR3 length: 13; CDR3 protein: CASSYSGQSPQYF; CDR3 DNA: TGTGCCAGCAGTTACTCGGGACAGTCGCCGCAGTATTTT
J gene: TRBJ2-3; clone size: -; V gene: TRBV28; D gene: -; CDR3 length: 15; CDR3 protein: CASSRAGYGKDTQYF; CDR3 DNA: TGTGCCAGCAGTCGGGCAGGGTATGGGAAAGATACGCAGTATTTT